These 18 T cell receptor beta chains were sequenced from one sample in a study of OX40 agonist ivuxolimab in advanced cancers. Clones were sequenced by immunoSEQ multiplex PCR, and TCRdb holds only the in-frame ones, with some missing. In the table there are some 73,000 clones, about 91% of which are singletons. This material consisted of CD4+ or CD8+ T cells sorted from blood, taken in a trial of the OX40 agonist ivuxolimab. These receptors were taken from an adult with an advanced solid tumor such as melanoma, head and neck, liver or kidney cancer.

The chain uses TRBV2 and TRBJ2-1, with TRBD1 as a possible D gene (5 bases). This CDR3 has 13 amino acids. Trimming shortened V by 2 bases and J by 9 bases, and 11 bases separated the two germline ends. CDR1 is SNHLY and CDR2 is FYNNEI in the germline V gene. The DNA for the CDR3 is TGTGCCAGCAGTGAAAGTTGGGGCAGTGAGCAGTTCTTC. Translation: CASSESWGSEQFF.

This chain links TRBV6-6 with TRBJ1-2; tentative D call: TRBD1 (5 bases). This CDR3 is 12 amino acids long. Germline CDR1 is MNHNY and CDR2 is SVGAGI (reference sequence). Between the trimmed V and J ends, which lost 0 bases and 7 bases, there was a span of 6 bases. This CDR3 reads CASSYSGLGYTF. CDR3 DNA: TGTGCCAGCAGTTACTCGGGACTTGGCTACACCTTC.

The chain combines TRBV19 with TRBJ1-2; 8 positions agree with TRBD1. The V gene's germline CDR1 is LNHDA and CDR2 SQIVND (reference sequence). The CDR3 covers 12 residues. The ends lost 10 bases at V and 5 bases at J; junction bases unmatched: 6. The CDR3 region has the DNA TGTGCCACCCGGACAGGGAATTATGGCTACACCTTC. As protein: CATRTGNYGYTF. The full variable domain, its missing parts supplied by reference TRBV19 and TRBJ1-2, is DGGITQSPKYLFRKEGQNVTLSCEQNLNHDAMYWYRQDPGQGLRLIYYSQIVNDFQKGDIAEGYSVSREKKESFPLTVTSAQKNPTAFYLCATRTGNYGYTFGSGTRLTVV.

The V call is TRBV7-2, the J call TRBJ2-3; perhaps TRBD2 as D (6 bases). V was cut by 4 bases and J by 7 bases, with 15 bases left in between. Looked up from germline, CDR1 is SGHTA and CDR2 is FQGNSA. The CDR3 spans 14 residues. The CDR3 DNA is TGTGCCAGCAGCTCAGGGACTCCTACGTATACGCAGTATTTT. The encoded protein is CASSSGTPTYTQYF.

The count of this clone is one. This chain connects TRBV9 to TRBJ2-3, with a possible D match to TRBD2 (5 bases). V lost 0 bases and J lost 0, with 8 bases in between. The CDR3 has 15 residues. The germline CDR1 and CDR2 sequences are SGDLS and YYNGEE. CDR3 nucleotide sequence: TGTGCCAGCAGCGTAGACCAGCGGAGCACAGATACGCAGTATTTT. It yields the protein CASSVDQRSTDTQYF.

The chain uses TRBV28 and TRBJ2-2; TRBD2 matches at 8 bases. This CDR3 contains 16 residues. Trimming at V came to 6 bases and at J to 0 bases, leaving 6 bases not matched to a gene. The germline CDR1 and CDR2 sequences are MDHEN and SYDVKM. The CDR3 loop is CASSREGQANTGELFF. DNA of the CDR3: TGTGCCAGCAGCCGGGAGGGACAAGCGAACACCGGGGAGCTGTTTTTT.

The chain uses TRBV5-6 and TRBJ1-4; D is unresolved. Germline CDR1 reads SGHDT; CDR2 reads YYEEEE. This CDR3 contains 14 residues. The V gene lost 3 bases and the J gene lost 8 bases, with 14 bases spanning the gap. The CDR3, as DNA: TGTGCCAGCAGCTCCGGACCAGAGGTAGAAAAACTGTTTTTT. This gives the protein CASSSGPEVEKLFF.

The rearrangement uses TRBV2 and TRBJ2-5; 7 nucleotides line up with TRBD2. J was trimmed by 5 bases and V by 4 bases; bases with no gene match: 10. Germline V gene lookup returns CDR1 SNHLY and CDR2 FYNNEI. There are 15 residues in the CDR3. The CDR3 loop reads CASSGLGGGSETQYF. The CDR3 DNA sequence: TGTGCCAGCAGTGGGCTTGGGGGGGGGTCGGAGACCCAGTACTTC.

V is TRBV5-6 and J is TRBJ2-6; either TRBD1 or TRBD2 may fit D (5 bases each). This CDR3 comprises 17 residues. Deletions cut 3 bases from V and 0 bases from J, with 13 bases between. CDR1 is SGHDT, CDR2 YYEEEE, per germline. This chain's CDR3 is CASSSRDRRSGANVLTF. CDR3 nucleotide sequence: TGTGCCAGCAGCTCCCGGGACCGACGCTCTGGGGCCAACGTCCTGACTTTC.

V and J are TRBV28 and TRBJ1-1, with D perhaps matching TRBD1 (5 bases). This CDR3 region has 15 residues. Trimming took 2 bases from V and 6 from J, leaving 16 bases between them. The V gene's germline CDR1 is MDHEN and CDR2 SYDVKM. The CDR3 loop reads CASSLRRSRGAEAFF. In DNA, the CDR3 is TGTGCCAGCAGTTTACGTCGAAGTAGGGGAGCTGAAGCTTTCTTT.

This chain joins TRBV5-1 and TRBJ2-3; 8 positions match TRBD2. This CDR3 spans 15 amino acids. The germline CDR1 and CDR2 sequences are SGHRS and YFSETQ. Losses at the gene ends were 2 bases for V and 2 bases for J; bases not matched to a gene: 4. The CDR3 here is CASSFSGSVTDTQYF. The CDR3 DNA is TGCGCCAGCAGCTTCAGCGGGAGTGTCACAGATACGCAGTATTTT.

The J gene is TRBJ2-7, the V gene TRBV5-4; 8 nucleotides align to TRBD2. The CDR3 length is 17 residues. V gave up 0 bases and J gave up 0 bases; unmatched junction bases: 8. The germline V gene encodes CDR1 SGHNT and CDR2 YYREEE (reference sequence). The CDR3 DNA reads as TGTGCCAGCAGCTTGGCCGCAGCGGGGGTTAGCTCCTACGAGCAGTACTTC. This gives the protein CASSLAAAGVSSYEQYF.

V and J are TRBV6-4 and TRBJ1-5; 7 positions match TRBD1. With 5 bases clipped from V and 2 bases from J, the junction kept 3 bases outside the gene matches. Germline lookup yields CDR1 MRHNA and CDR2 SNTAGT. The CDR3 is 14 residues long. CDR3 loop: CASSQGTGNQPQHF. The CDR3 nucleotides read TGTGCCAGCAGTCAAGGGACAGGCAATCAGCCCCAGCATTTT.

The rearrangement joins TRBV28 to TRBJ1-5; a possible D gene is TRBD1 (5 bases). The CDR3 is 14 amino acids. From germline, CDR1 is MDHEN and CDR2 SYDVKM. Trimming took 10 bases from V and 0 from J, leaving 13 bases between them. The CDR3 DNA follows: TGTGCCACCACCGGGACGTATAGCAATCAGCCCCAGCATTTT. It is translated as CATTGTYSNQPQHF.

This chain joins TRBV7-2 and TRBJ1-2; 7 positions match TRBD1. The CDR3 spans 13 residues. Per the germline V gene, CDR1 is SGHTA and CDR2 is FQGNSA. V lost 5 bases and J lost 4; bases outside the gene matches: 4. CDR3 sequence (DNA): TGTGCCAGCAGCCCAGGGACAGTCTATGGCTACACCTTC. This encodes CASSPGTVYGYTF.

The chain has TRBV2 and TRBJ2-1, with 8 positions matching TRBD1. V was pared by 6 bases and J by 4 bases, with 5 bases of the junction left unmatched. Germline CDR1 and CDR2: SNHLY and FYNNEI. This CDR3 has 14 residues. As DNA, the CDR3 is TGTGCCAGCAGGAGGACAGGGAGGTACAATGAGCAGTTCTTC. The encoded protein is CASRRTGRYNEQFF.

V is TRBV25-1 and J is TRBJ2-1; 8 bases match TRBD2. Germline assignment: CDR1 MGHDK and CDR2 SYGVNS. The junction had 8 bases not matched to a gene; V was cut back by 4 bases and J by 3 bases. The CDR3 is made up of 16 amino acids. The CDR3 loop reads CASSARFSGDYNEQFF. CDR3 nucleotide sequence: TGTGCCAGCAGTGCCCGTTTTAGCGGGGACTACAATGAGCAGTTCTTC.

CDR3 DNA: TGTGCCAGCAGCTTCCAGGGGTTAAGCTCCTACAATGAGCAGTTCTTC. Its translation is CASSFQGLSSYNEQFF. V gene TRBV7-2 combines with J gene TRBJ2-1, with D possibly matching TRBD1 (6 bases). The CDR3 covers 16 residues. From germline, CDR1 is SGHTA and CDR2 FQGNSA. Trimming pared 3 bases from V and 0 bases from J, leaving 12 bases between.